This TCR beta chain appears in the sequencing data of a study of CD8+ T cells in alopecia areata. The treatment: oral pan-JAK inhibitor, 5-10 mg twice daily. There are 12 residues in the CDR3. The V gene lost 6 bases and the J gene lost 2 bases, with 7 bases spanning the gap. Germline CDR1 reads MNHEY; CDR2 reads SVGAGI. Following extraction, RNA underwent reverse transcription to cDNA, which served as the sequencing template. Profiled with immunoSEQ multiplex PCR; TCRdb holds only in-frame clones, not every one. The sample lists about 42,000 clones; around three fifths were seen once. Here the sequenced sample was CD8+ T cells sorted from blood, taken at week 4, from a patient treated with tofacitinib. The TCR comes from a human donor with alopecia areata. V usage is TRBV6-5 and J usage is TRBJ1-2; D is unclear. The DNA of the CDR3 is TGTGCCAGCAGCCTAGACAACTATGGCTACACCTTC. This gives the protein CASSLDNYGYTF.